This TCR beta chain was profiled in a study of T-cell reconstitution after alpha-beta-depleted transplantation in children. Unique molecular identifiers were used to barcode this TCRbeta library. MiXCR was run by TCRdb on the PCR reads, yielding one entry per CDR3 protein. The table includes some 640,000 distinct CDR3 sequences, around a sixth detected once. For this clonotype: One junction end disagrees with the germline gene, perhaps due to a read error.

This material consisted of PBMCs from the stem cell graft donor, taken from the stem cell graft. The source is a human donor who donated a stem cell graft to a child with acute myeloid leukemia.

CDR3 amino acids: CCAERASTLGTIYGYTF. In nucleotides, the CDR3 is TGCTGTGCTGAACGGGCCTCTACCCTTGGGACCATCTATGGCTACACCTTC. This sequence joins TRBV20-1 and TRBJ1-2, with a possible D match to TRBD1 (5 bases). CDR1 and CDR2 from the germline V gene are DFQATT and SNEGSKA (reference sequence). CDR3 length equals 17 residues.